This T cell receptor (beta chain) was sequenced for a study of cytomegalovirus exposure and HLA in healthy donors. Primers included in the PCR were 60 Vbeta and 13 Jbeta primers. Here immunoSEQ multiplex PCR was the method, and the copy in TCRdb shows in-frame clones only, minus some. The data contain 100,000 to 150,000 clones, about four fifths of them singletons. Trimming pared 5 bases from V and 5 bases from J, leaving 15 bases between. Looked up from germline, CDR1 is SEHNR and CDR2 is FQNEAQ (reference sequence). The CDR3 contains 14 residues. Notes on this clone: Its target is unknown.

Overall study findings and caveats: For most TCR sequences rarity was the rule, although some public TCRs occurred in many donors.

The clonotype comes from a woman in her thirties or forties in good health and CMV-seropositive. The V call is TRBV7-9, the J call TRBJ2-5; D possibly corresponds to TRBD1 (5 bases). The sequencing input was PBMCs. The CDR3 region has the DNA TGTGCCAGCAGCGCGGAAACAGGCCTGGAGACCCAGTACTTC. Its translation: CASSAETGLETQYF.